The 21 T cell receptor beta chains reported below all come from one sample, sequenced in a study of a mutant IDH1 vaccine in newly diagnosed glioma. The time point denotes: baseline, week 1 (first vaccination visit). This sample's treatment: pre-vaccination baseline after standard-of-care therapy. The repertoire was sequenced with immunoSEQ multiplex PCR; TCRdb's copy has only in-frame clones and lacks some. The table has 60,000 to 75,000 clones, around 88% seen once. The sample was peripheral blood mononuclear cells (PBMCs), taken from a glioma patient treated with radiotherapy, temozolomide or both. These receptors all come from a woman aged 18-35 years with glioma. Some clones in this sample may be carry-over from other donors' samples.

CDR3 DNA: TGTGCCAGTAGTATGTTCTTGGGGCGATCCTCTGGGGCCAACGTCCTGACTTTC. Translated: CASSMFLGRSSGANVLTF. The chain carries TRBV19 and TRBJ2-6; D is possibly TRBD1 (5 bases). Germline V gene data show CDR1 as LNHDA and CDR2 as SQIVND (reference sequence). There are 18 residues in the CDR3. Trimming took off 3 bases at V and 0 bases at J, with 15 bases between the two ends.

This clone appeared once. The chain's CDR3 is CAWSHSAYGYTF. In nucleotides, the CDR3 is TGTGCCTGGAGTCACTCCGCATATGGCTACACCTTC. The rearrangement links TRBV30 to TRBJ1-2; D remains ambiguous. Germline V CDR1 and CDR2: GTSNPN, SVGIG (reference sequence). The germline V and J ends were trimmed by 2 bases and 5 bases, with 9 bases remaining between them. The CDR3 has 12 amino acids.

The V and J genes are TRBV11-2 and TRBJ2-7; D remains unclear. Germline V gene data show CDR1 as SGHAT and CDR2 as FQNNGV. This CDR3 contains 12 residues. The V end lost 5 bases, the J end lost 5 bases, and 10 bases lay between the germline ends. The CDR3 region is CASSVKANEQYF. The DNA for the CDR3 is TGTGCCAGCAGCGTGAAAGCCAACGAGCAGTACTTC.

The J gene is TRBJ1-1, the V gene TRBV10-2, with 8 nucleotides matching TRBD1. The germline V gene has CDR1 WSHSY and CDR2 SAAADI. The CDR3 loop spans 14 amino acids. The V gene end was trimmed by 5 bases and the J gene end by 5 bases; junction bases not matched to a gene: 7. The CDR3 loop is CASSHTGGGTEAFF. The CDR3 DNA follows: TGCGCCAGCAGTCATACAGGGGGGGGGACTGAAGCTTTCTTT.

This clone appeared once. The chain employs TRBV5-1 and TRBJ1-2; possible D gene TRBD1, 6 bases. Germline V gene sequence: CDR1 SGHRS, CDR2 YFSETQ. V was clipped by 8 bases and J by 0 bases, with 14 bases between them. The CDR3 has 14 amino acids. CDR3 DNA sequence: TGCGCCAGACATGGGGGGCTTCCTAACTATGGCTACACCTTC. It specifies CARHGGLPNYGYTF.

The genes are TRBV13 and TRBJ2-5, with D possibly being TRBD2 (6 bases). The CDR3 consists of 16 residues. Germline V gene sequence: CDR1 PRHDT, CDR2 FYEKMQ (reference sequence). With 6 bases removed from V and 2 bases from J, the gap between germline ends came to 19 bases. The CDR3 DNA is TGTGCCAGCAGTGTGAGTATTGCGGGGCCTCAAGAGACCCAGTACTTC. Its translation is CASSVSIAGPQETQYF. Based on the CDR3 plus reference TRBV13 and TRBJ2-5, the full variable domain is AAGVIQSPRHLIKEKRETATLKCYPIPRHDTVYWYQQGPGQDPQFLISFYEKMQSDKGSIPDRFSAQQFSDYHSELNMSSLELGDSALYFCASSVSIAGPQETQYFGPGTRLLVL.

The rearrangement links TRBV9 to TRBJ1-4; D not certain. CDR1 and CDR2 (germline): SGDLS, YYNGEE. The CDR3 is 16 amino acids. With 4 bases removed from V and 2 bases from J, the gap between germline ends came to 15 bases. The CDR3 DNA follows: TGTGCCAGCAGCCCGGGAGGAGGAGGCACTAATGAAAAACTGTTTTTT. This sequence encodes CASSPGGGGTNEKLFF. The variable domain in full, with the rest retrieved from reference TRBV9 and TRBJ1-4, is DSGVTQTPKHLITATGQRVTLRCSPRSGDLSVYWYQQSLDQGLQFLIQYYNGEERAKGNILERFSAQQFPDLHSELNLSSLELGDSALYFCASSPGGGGTNEKLFFGSGTQLSVL.

V and J are TRBV19 and TRBJ2-2, with D perhaps TRBD2 (6 bases). This CDR3 has 15 residues. The V gene lost 5 bases and the J gene lost 2 bases, with 12 bases spanning the gap. CDR1 and CDR2 (germline): LNHDA, SQIVND (reference sequence). The CDR3: CASSPGLFNTGELFF. CDR3 in DNA: TGTGCCAGTAGTCCGGGACTTTTTAACACCGGGGAGCTGTTTTTT.

The J gene is TRBJ2-7, the V gene TRBV9; the D is unclear. Trimming left V 0 bases short and J 0 bases short, with 7 bases between. Germline values: CDR1 SGDLS, CDR2 YYNGEE. The CDR3 is 14 residues long. The DNA for the CDR3 is TGTGCCAGCAGCGTAGCGAGGAGCTCCTACGAGCAGTACTTC. This codes for CASSVARSSYEQYF.

The CDR3, as DNA: TGTGCCAGCAGCCAAGATTTGATGGGGACTGAAGCTTTCTTT. Its translation is CASSQDLMGTEAFF. V and J are TRBV14 and TRBJ1-1, with no clear D. This CDR3 is 14 amino acids long. Trimming stripped 0 bases from V and 5 bases from J, with 10 bases between. The germline gives CDR1 SGHDN, CDR2 FVKESK.

The chain carries TRBV6-5 and TRBJ2-1; D gene unclear. Germline V gene lookup returns CDR1 MNHEY and CDR2 SVGAGI. Trimming removed 6 bases from V and 4 bases from J, with 10 bases in between. The CDR3 totals 13 residues. The CDR3 sequence is CASSAFLYNEQFF. In DNA, the CDR3 is TGTGCCAGCAGCGCGTTTCTGTACAATGAGCAGTTCTTC.

V is TRBV30 and J is TRBJ2-5, with TRBD2 matching over 8 bases. Per germline, CDR1 GTSNPN and CDR2 SVGIG (reference sequence). The CDR3 has 14 residues. V lost 2 bases and J lost 2; bases outside the gene matches: 4. The CDR3 coding sequence is TGTGCCTGGAGTAGGAAGCGGGGGCAAGAGACCCAGTACTTC. Its translation: CAWSRKRGQETQYF.

The chain has TRBV27 and TRBJ1-1; a possible D gene is TRBD1 (5 bases). V was clipped by 10 bases and J by 1 base, with 10 bases between them. Germline-derived CDR1 and CDR2 are MNHEY and SMNVEV (reference sequence). CDR3 length: 12 amino acids. In DNA form, the CDR3 reads TGTGCCACCAGGGCCGCGAACACTGAAGCTTTCTTT. Translation: CATRAANTEAFF.

The chain uses TRBV2 and TRBJ1-5; D might be TRBD1 (5 bases). The V gene lost 7 bases and the J gene lost 2 bases, with 12 bases spanning the gap. Germline V CDR1 and CDR2: SNHLY, FYNNEI. The CDR3 is made up of 14 amino acids. The DNA for the CDR3 is TGTGCCAGCAAGAGCAGGGCAGGCAATCAGCCCCAGCATTTT. As protein: CASKSRAGNQPQHF.

The gene calls are TRBV13 and TRBJ1-2; TRBD1 aligns across 7 bases. J gave up 0 bases and V 2 bases, and 9 bases lay outside the gene matches. Germline-derived CDR1 and CDR2 are PRHDT and FYEKMQ (reference sequence). There are 17 residues in the CDR3. CDR3 in amino acids: CASSLKGQLMTNYGYTF. CDR3 nucleotides: TGTGCCAGCAGCTTAAAGGGACAGCTTATGACTAACTATGGCTACACCTTC.

This chain joins TRBV7-2 and TRBJ1-2; D may be TRBD1 (5 bases). V lost 5 bases, J lost 4 bases, and 11 bases lay in between. Germline loops: CDR1 SGHTA, CDR2 FQGNSA. CDR3 size: 13 residues. The CDR3 sequence is CASSLRGPYGYTF. As DNA, the CDR3 is TGTGCCAGCAGCCTTCGGGGCCCCTATGGCTACACCTTC.

This chain uses TRBV7-2 with TRBJ2-5, with D unresolved. V lost 2 bases and J 5 bases, leaving 9 bases between the germline ends. This CDR3 contains 13 residues. CDR1 is SGHTA and CDR2 is FQGNSA in the germline V gene. The DNA for the CDR3 is TGTGCCAGCAGCTTAAAGCTATGGGAGACCCAGTACTTC. This encodes CASSLKLWETQYF.

The chain uses TRBV13 and TRBJ2-3; perhaps D is TRBD1 or TRBD2 (5 bases each). The V gene lost 3 bases and the J gene lost 1 base, with 11 bases spanning the gap. Germline CDR1 is PRHDT and CDR2 is FYEKMQ (reference sequence). This CDR3 has 15 amino acids. The CDR3 nucleotides are TGTGCCAGCAGCTTTGAGGGGTCGGGCACAGATACGCAGTATTTT. Translating it yields CASSFEGSGTDTQYF.

This clone was seen more than once but under ten times. The CDR3 DNA is TGTGCCAGCAGTGAAGGAAAATACAATCAGCCCCAGCATTTT. Translated, it gives CASSEGKYNQPQHF. The chain links TRBV6-1 to TRBJ1-5; no reliable D call. The V end was cut by 1 base, the J end by 3 bases, with 7 bases between. Germline assignment: CDR1 MNHNS and CDR2 SASEGT. The CDR3 extends over 14 amino acids.

Only one count was recorded for this clone. CDR3 protein: CSASEGGYTF. CDR3 nucleotide sequence: TGCAGCGCATCCGAAGGAGGCTACACCTTC. The chain recombines TRBV29-1 with TRBJ1-2; D is ambiguous. The V end lost 7 bases, the J end lost 8 bases, and 11 bases lay between the germline ends. Germline V gene sequence: CDR1 SQVTM, CDR2 ANQGSEA. The CDR3 sequence is 10 residues long. Supplemented by reference TRBV29-1 and TRBJ1-2, the full variable domain reads SAVISQKPSRDICQRGTSLTIQCQVDSQVTMMFWYRQQPGQSLTLIATANQGSEATYESGFVIDKFPISRPNLTFSTLTVSNMSPEDSSIYLCSASEGGYTFGSGTRLTVV.

The rearrangement joins TRBV18 to TRBJ2-7; 7 nucleotides match TRBD1. Germline V gene data show CDR1 as KGHSH and CDR2 as LQKENI. The CDR3 contains 14 residues. V dropped 5 bases and J dropped 2; count of bases not matched to a gene: 6. This chain's CDR3 is CASSDRDRPYEQYF. The CDR3 bases are TGTGCCAGCTCAGACCGGGACAGACCCTACGAGCAGTACTTC.